This TCR beta chain was obtained from a study of post-analysis software for immune sequencing data (dated by TCRdb to between 2015 and 2016). Regarding the research as a whole: Recorded disease courses included relapsing-remitting, secondary progressive and progressive-relapsing multiple sclerosis, with some patients lacking subtype annotation. Patient repertoires were compared against around twelve previously published healthy control repertoires from donors aged 6 to 25 years. A subset of samples was prepared in parallel using single-end sample barcoding, then pooled and co-amplified after Illumina adapter ligation.

Measured from the cysteine to the phenylalanine, the CDR3 is 12 residues long. Of all the DNA, just the CDR3 is kept, 36 bases in frame from base 1. The junction carries 10 bases between V and J, which are trimmed by 8 bases and 6 bases respectively. According to the germline V gene (reference sequence), CDR1 reads WNHNN and CDR2 reads SYGVQD. As for this clonotype: Its antigen target is currently unknown. There are no base qualities to consult, and no much larger clone falls within one base.

Library construction relied on PCR. TCRdb lists the instrument as Illumina HiSeq 2500. Unique molecular identifiers were incorporated into TCR beta cDNA libraries to reduce PCR and sequencing biases. Per 1 to 10 million input T cells, approximately 500,000 cDNA molecules were obtained, such that each molecule approximated one T cell. The patient libraries were prepared and sequenced with the same protocol used for the earlier healthy control dataset. Samples belonging to the same batch were prepared together, multiplexed and sequenced on a shared HiSeq lane. Regarding the original processing steps: MIGEC was used to process the raw barcoded reads, and molecular identifier groups with only a single read were discarded before consensus assembly and CDR3 extraction. Clonotype tables were post-analysed with VDJtools, normalizing diversity by down-sampling all datasets to the smallest sample size. To correct batch-related cross-sample contamination, repertoire overlap clustering matched CDR3 amino acid sequences but not nucleotide sequences. Clones were called with MiXCR by TCRdb after fastp trimmed the public reads at Q25, and only in-frame beta chains were retained. Merged by CDR3 protein, the rows form single entries marked with the most common genes and DNA. These V and J calls originate from TCRdb's pipeline instead of the authors' own analysis. The sample table holds 600,000 to 750,000 distinct CDR3 sequences, of which about 60% were seen once. The ten top clones hold about 10% of the sample.

The full study reports these points: Compared with controls, multiple sclerosis patients had significantly lower normalized Chao1 diversity, a finding suggesting substantial peripheral T-cell clonal expansion. The multiple sclerosis patient group was slightly younger than the control group. When samples were clustered directly using the F measure, samples prepared in the same batch co-clustered strongly, which prompted a batch-effect correction. Roughly 5 TRBV segments, including TRBV5-6, TRBV5-1 and TRBV20-1, were significantly more frequent in patients than controls.

To demonstrate the VDJtools post-analysis software, TCR beta repertoires were profiled from the peripheral blood of about 13 young patients with multiple sclerosis. The multiple sclerosis patients were children and adolescents between roughly 6 and 17 years of age. Sequencing was performed on blood. Recombination linked TRBV10-1 to TRBJ2-2; perhaps TRBD1 is the D gene, with 6 bases matching. The clonotype originates from a girl aged 2 to 9 with multiple sclerosis. The DNA sequence follows: TGCGCCAGCGGTGGACAGCCCGGGGAGCTGTTTTTT. It encodes CASGGQPGELFF.